This T cell receptor (beta chain) derives from a study of Ad26.COV2.S vaccination and SARS-CoV-2 variants. TCRdb's table, derived via immunoSEQ multiplex PCR, lists solely in-frame clones and lacks some. In the table there are about 350,000 clones, about 91% of which are singletons. Comments on this clone: Its target is unknown.

Study-level findings and limits: Substantial post-vaccination breadth of spike-specific CD8+ and CD4+ T cell responses was reported. The TCR-based breadth and depth measures might underestimate overall T cell responses. Non-spike TCR breadth showed similarity between vaccine and placebo recipients.

The CDR3 is 12 amino acids. The germline gives CDR1 MNHEY, CDR2 SMNVEV (reference sequence). Losses at the gene ends were 6 bases for V and 7 bases for J; bases not matched to a gene: 5. The V and J genes are TRBV27 and TRBJ1-2, with 7 bases that match TRBD1. This receptor was obtained from a human donor who had recovered from COVID-19. Here the sequenced sample was peripheral blood, taken after recovery from COVID-19. The CDR3 sequence: CASSPDRVGYTF. The CDR3 nucleotides read TGTGCCAGCAGCCCAGACAGGGTTGGCTACACCTTC.